This is a list of T cell receptor beta chains from one sample in a study of control samples from healthy donors and cancer patients. The table came from immunoSEQ multiplex PCR; TCRdb's copy has only in-frame clones and leaves some out. Among roughly 120,000 clones listed, about 95% were seen once. Sequencing used blood. These receptors originate from a man aged 25-40 years in good health. Both conserved end residues are part of each CDR3. Fields, in order: D gene, clone size, V gene, J gene, CDR3 protein, CDR3 DNA. A D gene is named only where the DNA matches it firmly. Only some rows state a clone size, as once, few, many or a class for expanded clones.

>NA|NA|TRBV2|TRBJ1-1
CASRDWADMNTEAFF
TGTGCCAGCAGAGACTGGGCGGACATGAACACTGAAGCTTTCTTT
>NA|NA|TRBV19|TRBJ2-7
CASSSRQGNTYEQYF
TGTGCCAGTAGTAGCCGGCAGGGAAACACCTACGAGCAGTACTTC
>NA|NA|TRBV6-2/TRBV6-3|TRBJ2-1
CASSQQGYNEQFF
TGTGCCAGCAGTCAACAGGGATACAATGAGCAGTTCTTC
>TRBD1|NA|TRBV7-6|TRBJ1-1
CASSQGQGLYTEAFF
TGTGCCAGCAGCCAGGGACAGGGTTTATATACTGAAGCTTTCTTT
>TRBD1|NA|TRBV5-5|TRBJ2-7
CASSSGTGTGSYEQYF
TGTGCCAGCAGCTCAGGAACCGGGACAGGCTCCTACGAGCAGTACTTC
>NA|NA|TRBV12-1|TRBJ1-2
CASSSCWDRGRENYGYTF
TGTGCCAGCAGCTCCTGCTGGGACAGGGGGCGCGAAAACTATGGCTACACCTTC
>NA|once|TRBV24-1|TRBJ2-3
CATSEGYDTQYF
TGTGCCACCAGTGAAGGTTATGATACGCAGTATTTT
>TRBD2|NA|TRBV4-1|TRBJ2-5
CASSPFFLAGEETQYF
TGCGCCAGCAGCCCCTTTTTTTTGGCGGGGGAAGAGACCCAGTACTTC
>TRBD1|few|TRBV28|TRBJ2-7
CASSGTATYEQYF
TGTGCCAGCAGTGGGACAGCGACCTACGAGCAGTACTTC
>TRBD1|NA|TRBV11-2|TRBJ2-7
CASSLDLDRGYEQYF
TGTGCCAGCAGCTTAGATTTAGACAGGGGCTACGAGCAGTACTTC
>TRBD1|NA|TRBV6-9|TRBJ2-1
CASSPPGDRRYNEQFF
TGTGCCAGCAGCCCCCCAGGGGACAGGAGGTACAATGAGCAGTTCTTC
>NA|NA|TRBV28|TRBJ1-1
CASSLTGTSSMNTEAFF
TGTGCCAGCAGCCTTACCGGGACATCGTCAATGAACACTGAAGCTTTCTTT
>TRBD1|once|TRBV4-1|TRBJ1-2
CASSQDPRGGGGYTF
TGCGCCAGCAGCCAAGACCCCAGGGGGGGCGGTGGCTACACCTTC
>NA|NA|TRBV9|TRBJ1-4
CASSAGPQATNEKLFF
TGTGCCAGCAGCGCGGGCCCGCAGGCAACTAATGAAAAACTGTTTTTT
>NA|NA|TRBV5-1|TRBJ2-1
CASSLDSPSYNEQFF
TGCGCCAGCAGCTTGGACAGCCCCTCCTACAATGAGCAGTTCTTC
>NA|NA|TRBV7-8|TRBJ1-5
CASSLRGRNQPQHF
TGTGCCAGCAGCCTTAGGGGCAGGAATCAGCCCCAGCATTTT
>NA|NA|TRBV5-5|TRBJ1-1
CASSSYMNTEAFF
TGTGCCAGCAGCTCCTATATGAACACTGAAGCTTTCTTT
>NA|NA|TRBV19|TRBJ1-5
CASSIRPWGREYQPQHF
TGTGCCAGTAGCATACGACCCTGGGGGCGGGAGTATCAGCCCCAGCATTTT
>TRBD2|NA|TRBV6-5|TRBJ2-3
CASIGTRGVDTQYF
TGTGCCAGCATTGGGACTAGAGGTGTGGATACGCAGTATTTT